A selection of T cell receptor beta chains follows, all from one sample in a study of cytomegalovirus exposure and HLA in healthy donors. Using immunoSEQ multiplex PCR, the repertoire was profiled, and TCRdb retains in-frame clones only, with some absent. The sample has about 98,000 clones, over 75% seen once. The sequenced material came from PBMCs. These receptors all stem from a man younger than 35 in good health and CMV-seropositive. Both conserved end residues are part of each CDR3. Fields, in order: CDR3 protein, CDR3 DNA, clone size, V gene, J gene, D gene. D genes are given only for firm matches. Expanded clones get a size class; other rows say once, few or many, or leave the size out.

cdr3_aa: CASSLSGQSPVYNEQFF; cdr3_nt: TGCGCCAGCAGCTTGTCGGGACAAAGCCCCGTGTACAATGAGCAGTTCTTC; clone_size: .; v_call: TRBV5-1; j_call: TRBJ2-1; d_call: .
cdr3_aa: CASSHGTGYAYEQYF; cdr3_nt: TGCGCCAGCAGCCATGGGACAGGATACGCCTACGAGCAGTACTTC; clone_size: .; v_call: TRBV4-1; j_call: TRBJ2-7; d_call: TRBD1
cdr3_aa: CASSYGLAGDTQYF; cdr3_nt: TGTGCCAGCAGTTACGGGCTAGCTGGTGATACGCAGTATTTT; clone_size: .; v_call: TRBV6-6; j_call: TRBJ2-3; d_call: .
cdr3_aa: CASGLVLAGQFNQPQHF; cdr3_nt: TGTGCTAGTGGTTTGGTCCTGGCAGGGCAGTTCAATCAGCCCCAGCATTTT; clone_size: .; v_call: TRBV12-5; j_call: TRBJ1-5; d_call: .
cdr3_aa: CASSLVRGIEDGYTF; cdr3_nt: TGTGCCAGCAGCTTAGTAAGGGGCATCGAAGATGGCTACACCTTC; clone_size: once; v_call: TRBV11-2; j_call: TRBJ1-2; d_call: .
cdr3_aa: CASSLVLAGGYNEQFF; cdr3_nt: TGTGCCAGCAGCTTAGTTCTAGCGGGAGGTTACAATGAGCAGTTCTTC; clone_size: .; v_call: TRBV13; j_call: TRBJ2-1; d_call: TRBD2
cdr3_aa: CASSDTGRADTQYF; cdr3_nt: TGCGCCAGCAGCGATACTGGGAGGGCAGATACGCAGTATTTT; clone_size: .; v_call: TRBV4-1; j_call: TRBJ2-3; d_call: TRBD2
cdr3_aa: CSVSPGETQYF; cdr3_nt: TGCAGTGTATCCCCGGGAGAGACCCAGTACTTC; clone_size: once; v_call: TRBV20-1; j_call: TRBJ2-5; d_call: .
cdr3_aa: CASSSGLAGASGELFF; cdr3_nt: TGCGCCAGCAGCTCAGGACTAGCGGGAGCGTCCGGGGAGCTGTTTTTT; clone_size: .; v_call: TRBV5-1; j_call: TRBJ2-2; d_call: TRBD2
cdr3_aa: CSARGDNEQFF; cdr3_nt: TGCAGTGCTAGAGGCGACAATGAGCAGTTCTTC; clone_size: .; v_call: TRBV20-1; j_call: TRBJ2-1; d_call: .
cdr3_aa: CATSRDSGRDPYEQYF; cdr3_nt: TGTGCCACCAGCAGAGATAGCGGGAGGGACCCCTACGAGCAGTACTTC; clone_size: few; v_call: TRBV15; j_call: TRBJ2-7; d_call: TRBD2
cdr3_aa: CASSDGGEQYF; cdr3_nt: TGCGCCAGCAGTGATGGAGGGGAGCAGTACTTC; clone_size: .; v_call: TRBV10-1; j_call: TRBJ2-7; d_call: .
cdr3_aa: CASSLGTHLSYEQYF; cdr3_nt: TGCGCCAGCAGTCTAGGGACACACCTCTCCTACGAGCAGTACTTC; clone_size: few; v_call: TRBV4-1; j_call: TRBJ2-7; d_call: .
cdr3_aa: CASSLRGGFSPLHF; cdr3_nt: TGTGCCAGCAGCTTGCGTGGGGGCTTTTCACCCCTCCACTTT; clone_size: .; v_call: TRBV5-6; j_call: TRBJ1-6; d_call: .
cdr3_aa: CASSSGLAQLYNEQFF; cdr3_nt: TGCGCCAGCAGCTCTGGACTAGCCCAGCTTTACAATGAGCAGTTCTTC; clone_size: .; v_call: TRBV5-1; j_call: TRBJ2-1; d_call: TRBD2
cdr3_aa: CASSPQTGVGNSPLHF; cdr3_nt: TGTGCCAGCAGCCCCCAGACAGGGGTTGGTAATTCACCCCTCCACTTT; clone_size: .; v_call: TRBV5-4; j_call: TRBJ1-6; d_call: TRBD1
cdr3_aa: CASSQDVTSGVRNEQFF; cdr3_nt: TGCGCCAGCAGCCAAGATGTGACTAGCGGGGTAAGAAATGAGCAGTTCTTC; clone_size: .; v_call: TRBV4-1; j_call: TRBJ2-1; d_call: TRBD2
cdr3_aa: CASSRTGDSQPQHF; cdr3_nt: TGTGCCAGCAGCCGGACAGGGGACAGCCAGCCCCAGCATTTT; clone_size: .; v_call: TRBV9; j_call: TRBJ1-5; d_call: TRBD1
cdr3_aa: CASSPVAGGAYEQYF; cdr3_nt: TGTGCCAGCAGCCCAGTGGCGGGAGGGGCCTACGAGCAGTACTTC; clone_size: .; v_call: TRBV13; j_call: TRBJ2-7; d_call: TRBD2
cdr3_aa: CATNPGRVWNEQFF; cdr3_nt: TGTGCCACCAACCCCGGGAGGGTTTGGAATGAGCAGTTCTTC; clone_size: .; v_call: TRBV15; j_call: TRBJ2-1; d_call: TRBD2
cdr3_aa: CASSSTGGLAFF; cdr3_nt: TGCGCCAGCAGCTCAACGGGGGGGCTAGCTTTCTTT; clone_size: .; v_call: TRBV4-3; j_call: TRBJ1-1; d_call: .
cdr3_aa: CSVEPGNTEAFF; cdr3_nt: TGCAGCGTTGAACCGGGGAACACTGAAGCTTTCTTT; clone_size: .; v_call: TRBV29-1; j_call: TRBJ1-1; d_call: .
cdr3_aa: CASSLFGASGTDTQYF; cdr3_nt: TGTGCCAGCAGCTTGTTTGGGGCTAGCGGCACAGATACGCAGTATTTT; clone_size: .; v_call: TRBV11-3; j_call: TRBJ2-3; d_call: .
cdr3_aa: CASSPGEGSGVYEQYF; cdr3_nt: TGTGCCAGCAGCCCAGGGGAGGGGAGCGGGGTGTACGAGCAGTACTTC; clone_size: .; v_call: TRBV11-2; j_call: TRBJ2-7; d_call: .
cdr3_aa: CASSPSPGTGDVNEQFF; cdr3_nt: TGTGCCAGCAGCCCATCCCCCGGGACAGGGGACGTCAATGAGCAGTTCTTC; clone_size: .; v_call: TRBV9; j_call: TRBJ2-1; d_call: TRBD1
cdr3_aa: CASSLALLGLAKETQYF; cdr3_nt: TGTGCCAGCAGCTTAGCGCTTCTGGGACTAGCTAAGGAGACCCAGTACTTC; clone_size: once; v_call: TRBV7-2; j_call: TRBJ2-5; d_call: TRBD2
cdr3_aa: CASSLRREGYEQYF; cdr3_nt: TGTGCCAGCAGCCTGCGACGGGAAGGTTATGAGCAGTACTTC; clone_size: .; v_call: TRBV7-2; j_call: TRBJ2-7; d_call: .
cdr3_aa: CASSSRTGGRSEKLFF; cdr3_nt: TGTGCCAGCAGCTCAAGAACAGGGGGCCGGAGTGAAAAACTGTTTTTT; clone_size: .; v_call: TRBV7-8; j_call: TRBJ1-4; d_call: TRBD1
cdr3_aa: CARTEGRGCYLDEQFF; cdr3_nt: TGTGCCAGAACCGAAGGTCGGGGTTGTTATTTGGATGAGCAGTTCTTC; clone_size: .; v_call: TRBV5-3; j_call: TRBJ2-1; d_call: .